This T cell receptor (beta chain) was identified in a study of shared clonotypes between healthy human individuals. CDR3 length equals 11 residues. V shed 3 bases and J shed 12 bases, with 13 bases lying between them. Per germline, CDR1 SQVTM and CDR2 ANQGSEA. Data came from immunoSEQ multiplex PCR; TCRdb stores just in-frame clones and leaves some out. The sample lists 300,000 to 350,000 clones, over 70% occurring once. Sequencing was carried out using memory CD4+ T cells sorted from blood. Subset described: CD45RA-negative fraction. The receptor's source is a man in his thirties or forties in good health. The rearrangement uses TRBV29-1 and TRBJ2-3, with TRBD2 as a possible D gene (5 bases). The CDR3 coding sequence is TGCAGCGTTGAGCGGGTTGGTCCCCAGTATTTT. This encodes CSVERVGPQYF.